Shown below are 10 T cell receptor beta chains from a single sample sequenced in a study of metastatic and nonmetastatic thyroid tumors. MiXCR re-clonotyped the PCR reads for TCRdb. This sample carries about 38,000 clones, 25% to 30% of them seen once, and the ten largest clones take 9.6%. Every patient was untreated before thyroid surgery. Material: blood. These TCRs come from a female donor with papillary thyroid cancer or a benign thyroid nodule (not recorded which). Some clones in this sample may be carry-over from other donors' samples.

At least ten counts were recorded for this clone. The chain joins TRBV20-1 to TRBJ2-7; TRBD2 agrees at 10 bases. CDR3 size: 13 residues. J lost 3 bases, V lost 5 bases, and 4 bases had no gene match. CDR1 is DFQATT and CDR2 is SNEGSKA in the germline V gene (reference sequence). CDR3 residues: CSAAGTSDYEQYF. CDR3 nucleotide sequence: TGCAGTGCTGCGGGGACTAGCGACTACGAGCAGTACTTC.

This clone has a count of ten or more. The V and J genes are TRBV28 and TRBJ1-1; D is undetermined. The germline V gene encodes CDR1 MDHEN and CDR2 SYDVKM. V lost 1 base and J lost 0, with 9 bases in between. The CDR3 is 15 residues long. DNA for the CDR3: TGTGCCAGCAGTTTATTATCTGGGTTGAACACTGAAGCTTTCTTT. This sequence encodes CASSLLSGLNTEAFF.

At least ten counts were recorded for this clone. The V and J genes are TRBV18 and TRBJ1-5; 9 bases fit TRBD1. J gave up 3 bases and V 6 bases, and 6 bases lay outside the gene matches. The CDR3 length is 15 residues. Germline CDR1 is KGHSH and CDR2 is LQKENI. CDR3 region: CASSRDRADNQPQHF. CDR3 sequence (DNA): TGTGCCAGCTCGAGGGACAGGGCGGACAATCAGCCCCAGCATTTT.

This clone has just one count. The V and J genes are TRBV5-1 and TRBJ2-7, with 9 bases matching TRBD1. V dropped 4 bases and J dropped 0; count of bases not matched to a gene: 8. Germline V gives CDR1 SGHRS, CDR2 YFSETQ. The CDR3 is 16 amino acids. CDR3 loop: CASSIYGTGTSYEQYF. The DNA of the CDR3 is TGCGCCAGCAGCATCTACGGGACAGGGACCTCCTACGAGCAGTACTTC.

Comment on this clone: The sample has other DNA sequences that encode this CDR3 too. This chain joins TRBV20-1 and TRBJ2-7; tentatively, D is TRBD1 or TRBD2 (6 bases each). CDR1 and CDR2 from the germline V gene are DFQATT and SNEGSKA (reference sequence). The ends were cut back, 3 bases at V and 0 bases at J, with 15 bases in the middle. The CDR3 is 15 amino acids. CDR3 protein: CSARGGGGDSYEQYF. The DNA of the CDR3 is TGCAGTGCTAGGGGGGGCGGTGGGGACTCCTACGAGCAGTACTTC.

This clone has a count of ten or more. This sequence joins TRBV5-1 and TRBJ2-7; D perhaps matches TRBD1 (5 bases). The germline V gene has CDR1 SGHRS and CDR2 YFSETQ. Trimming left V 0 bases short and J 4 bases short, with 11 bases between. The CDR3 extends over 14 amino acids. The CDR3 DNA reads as TGCGCCAGCAGCTTGGGTGGACCAGGGTACGAGCAGTACTTC. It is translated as CASSLGGPGYEQYF.

The CDR3 region is CASRLQGAYEQYF. The CDR3 coding sequence is TGTGCCAGCAGATTGCAGGGGGCCTACGAGCAGTACTTC. The chain is built from TRBV6-1 and TRBJ2-7, with 7 nucleotides matching TRBD1. J lost 2 bases, V lost 6 bases, and 4 bases had no gene match. Looked up from germline, CDR1 is MNHNS and CDR2 is SASEGT. The CDR3 sequence is 13 residues long.

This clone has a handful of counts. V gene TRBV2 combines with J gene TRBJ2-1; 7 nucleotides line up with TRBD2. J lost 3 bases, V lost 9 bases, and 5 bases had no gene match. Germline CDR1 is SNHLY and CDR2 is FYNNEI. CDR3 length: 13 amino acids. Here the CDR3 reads CARRERGYNEQFF. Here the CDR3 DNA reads TGTGCCAGGCGGGAGAGGGGCTACAATGAGCAGTTCTTC.

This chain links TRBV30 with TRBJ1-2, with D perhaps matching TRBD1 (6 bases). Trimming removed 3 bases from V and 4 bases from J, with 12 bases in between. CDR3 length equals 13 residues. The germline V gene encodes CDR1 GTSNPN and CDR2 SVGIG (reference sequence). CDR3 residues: CAWRQDSRYGYTF. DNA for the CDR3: TGTGCCTGGAGGCAGGACAGCCGCTATGGCTACACCTTC.

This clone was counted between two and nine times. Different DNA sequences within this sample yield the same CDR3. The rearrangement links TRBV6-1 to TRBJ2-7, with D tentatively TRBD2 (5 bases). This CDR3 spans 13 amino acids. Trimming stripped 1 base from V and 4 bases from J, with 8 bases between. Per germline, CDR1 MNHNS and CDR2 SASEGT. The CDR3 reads CASSEGGPYEQYF. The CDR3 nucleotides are TGTGCCAGCAGTGAAGGAGGGCCGTACGAGCAGTACTTC.